Listed below are T cell receptor beta chains from one sample, sequenced in a study of cytomegalovirus exposure and HLA in healthy donors. The repertoire was sequenced with immunoSEQ multiplex PCR; TCRdb's copy has only in-frame clones and lacks some. The sample has about 140,000 clones, roughly 73% seen once. The sequencing input was PBMCs. The receptors come from a man in his forties in good health and CMV-seronegative. The CDR3 runs from the conserved cysteine through the conserved F or W. Fields, in order: CDR3 length, J gene, D gene, clone size, V gene, CDR3 DNA, CDR3 protein. A D gene is named only where the DNA matches it firmly. Rows give clone size only sometimes, using once, few, many, or a class for an expanded clone.

>13|TRBJ1-1|TRBD1|NA|TRBV7-2
TGTGCCAGCAGCCCAAGGGGGCTTGTGAAAGCTTTCTTT
CASSPRGLVKAFF
>14|TRBJ1-2|TRBD1|NA|TRBV6-6
TGTGCCAGCAGTACCCATGGGACAGGGGGGAGCTACACCTTC
CASSTHGTGGSYTF
>15|TRBJ2-5|NA|once|TRBV4-1
TGCGCCAGCAGCCAAGTCGAAGTGAGTCAAGAGACCCAGTACTTC
CASSQVEVSQETQYF
>11|TRBJ1-1|TRBD1|NA|TRBV20-1
TGCAGTGCTGGCAGGACAGGGGAAGCTTTCTTT
CSAGRTGEAFF
>15|TRBJ1-4|TRBD1|once|TRBV19
TGTGCCAGTAGTATCGTCGGACAGGGGAGGGAAAAACTGTTTTTT
CASSIVGQGREKLFF
>12|TRBJ1-5|NA|NA|TRBV19
TGTGCCAGTAGTATGAGGAATCAGCCCCAGCATTTT
CASSMRNQPQHF
>17|TRBJ2-7|TRBD2|NA|TRBV4-2
TGTGCCAGCAGCCAAGCCGGTGGTAGCGGGGGAATGCGAGAGCAGTACTTC
CASSQAGGSGGMREQYF
>15|TRBJ2-7|TRBD1|NA|TRBV11-3
TGTGCCAGCAGCTTAGTTGGGACAGGGGACTACGAGCAGTACTTC
CASSLVGTGDYEQYF
>15|TRBJ1-1|TRBD1|once|TRBV5-1
TGCGCCAGCAGCTTGGGGGACAGGGCCAGCACTGAAGCTTTCTTT
CASSLGDRASTEAFF
>14|TRBJ2-7|NA|NA|TRBV2
TGTGCCAGCAGTGAAGGCTCGGCAGGCGATGAGCAGTACTTC
CASSEGSAGDEQYF
>16|TRBJ2-1|TRBD2|NA|TRBV2
TGTGCCAGCAGTGTATCTGAGCGGGGGGTCTTCAATGAGCAGTTCTTC
CASSVSERGVFNEQFF
>13|TRBJ1-2|NA|NA|TRBV28
TGTGCCAGCAGTGCACAGGGCATCGGTGGCTACACCTTC
CASSAQGIGGYTF
>19|TRBJ1-1|TRBD1|few|TRBV19
TGTGCCAGTAGTATTAGCTCCTGGGTACAGGGGAAGGACAACACTGAAGCTTTCTTT
CASSISSWVQGKDNTEAFF
>16|TRBJ2-7|NA|NA|TRBV28
TGTGCCAGCAGTTTAAGCCGAGACAGGATCTCCTACGAGCAGTACTTC
CASSLSRDRISYEQYF
>15|TRBJ2-3|TRBD2|NA|TRBV27
TGTGCCAGCATGGGTCTAGCGGGGATGTTAGATACGCAGTATTTT
CASMGLAGMLDTQYF
>11|TRBJ1-2|TRBD1|NA|TRBV6-6
TGTGCCAGCAGGACAGGGTCTGGCTACACCTTC
CASRTGSGYTF
>19|TRBJ1-5|TRBD1|few|TRBV4-1
TGCGCCAGCAGCCAAGATCGACGGGACAGTGACTATAGCAATCAGCCCCAGCATTTT
CASSQDRRDSDYSNQPQHF
>12|TRBJ2-5|TRBD1|NA|TRBV5-1
TGCGCCAGCGGACAGGGCCAAGAGACCCAGTACTTC
CASGQGQETQYF
>15|TRBJ2-1|NA|NA|TRBV7-2
TGTGCCAGCAGCTTCGAGCGGATGCCCTACAATGAGCAGTTCTTC
CASSFERMPYNEQFF
>13|TRBJ1-2|NA|NA|TRBV6-1
TGTGCCAGCAGTAGTTCAGGGGCCTATGGCTACACCTTC
CASSSSGAYGYTF
>17|TRBJ1-6|TRBD1|once|TRBV7-3
TGTGCCAGCACCTTACCCCTGGGACAGGGGGTCGGGTCACCCCTCCACTTT
CASTLPLGQGVGSPLHF
>12|TRBJ1-1|NA|NA|TRBV29-1
TGCAGCGTTGCCGGCGGAGCCACTGAAGCTTTCTTT
CSVAGGATEAFF
>15|TRBJ1-4|TRBD1|NA|TRBV4-1
TGCGCCAGCAGCTCAGGTACAGGGGTGAGGGAAAAACTGTTTTTT
CASSSGTGVREKLFF
>17|TRBJ1-4|TRBD1|NA|TRBV15
TGTGCCACCAGCAGACCGGGACAGGGGGTTTACAATGAAAAACTGTTTTTT
CATSRPGQGVYNEKLFF
>17|TRBJ1-2|TRBD1|NA|TRBV28
TGTGCCAGCAGCCGAACCTCGACAGGGACCGTCAACTATGGCTACACCTTC
CASSRTSTGTVNYGYTF
>13|TRBJ1-2|NA|NA|TRBV4-3
TGCGCCAGCAGCCAACAGGGGATCTATGGCTACACCTTC
CASSQQGIYGYTF
>17|TRBJ1-1|TRBD1|few|TRBV5-1
TGCGCCAGCAGCCAGAATCCGGGACAGGGGTCGAACACTGAAGCTTTCTTT
CASSQNPGQGSNTEAFF
>16|TRBJ2-5|NA|NA|TRBV5-1
TGCGCCAGCAGCTTGGACCGGACGGGGTACCAAGAGACCCAGTACTTC
CASSLDRTGYQETQYF
>15|TRBJ1-1|NA|NA|TRBV11-2
TGTGCCAGCAGCTTAGGACAGGTGATGAACACTGAAGCTTTCTTT
CASSLGQVMNTEAFF
>13|TRBJ2-5|NA|NA|TRBV28
TGTGCCAGCAGTTTAAGTGGGCAGGAGACCCAGTACTTC
CASSLSGQETQYF
>15|TRBJ2-1|NA|NA|TRBV5-6
TGTGCCAGCAGCCGGACAGCCCGCTCCTACAATGAGCAGTTCTTC
CASSRTARSYNEQFF
>15|TRBJ2-3|NA|NA|TRBV9
TGTGCCAGCAGCGTAGCTGTATTAGGCACAGATACGCAGTATTTT
CASSVAVLGTDTQYF
>11|TRBJ1-1|NA|NA|TRBV5-8
TGTGCCAGCAGCTTGACAGGGTACGCTTTCTTT
CASSLTGYAFF